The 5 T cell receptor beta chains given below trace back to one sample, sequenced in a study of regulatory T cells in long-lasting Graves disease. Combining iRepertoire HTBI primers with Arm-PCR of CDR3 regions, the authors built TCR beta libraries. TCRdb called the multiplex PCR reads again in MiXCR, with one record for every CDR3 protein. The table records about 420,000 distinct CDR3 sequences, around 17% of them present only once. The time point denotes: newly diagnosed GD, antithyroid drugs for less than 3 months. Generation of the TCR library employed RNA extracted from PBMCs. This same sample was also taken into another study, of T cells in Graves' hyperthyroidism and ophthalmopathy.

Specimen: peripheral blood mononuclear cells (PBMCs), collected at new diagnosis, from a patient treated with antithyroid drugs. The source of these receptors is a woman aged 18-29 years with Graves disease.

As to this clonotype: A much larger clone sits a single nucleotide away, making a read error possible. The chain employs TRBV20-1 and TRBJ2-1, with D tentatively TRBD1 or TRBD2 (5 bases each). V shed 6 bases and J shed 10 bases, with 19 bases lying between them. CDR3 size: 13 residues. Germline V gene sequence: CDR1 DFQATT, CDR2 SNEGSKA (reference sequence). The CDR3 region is CSAYRDDSYEQFF. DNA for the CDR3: TGCAGTGCGTACCGGGACGACTCCTACGAGCAGTTCTTC.

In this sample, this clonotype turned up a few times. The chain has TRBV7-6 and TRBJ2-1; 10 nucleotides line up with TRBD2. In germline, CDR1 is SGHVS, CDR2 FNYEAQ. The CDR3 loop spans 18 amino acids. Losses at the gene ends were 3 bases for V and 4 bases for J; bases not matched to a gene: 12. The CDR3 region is CASSFDPVKAGGYNEQFF. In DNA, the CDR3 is TGTGCCAGCAGCTTCGATCCAGTAAAAGCGGGAGGGTACAATGAGCAGTTCTTC.

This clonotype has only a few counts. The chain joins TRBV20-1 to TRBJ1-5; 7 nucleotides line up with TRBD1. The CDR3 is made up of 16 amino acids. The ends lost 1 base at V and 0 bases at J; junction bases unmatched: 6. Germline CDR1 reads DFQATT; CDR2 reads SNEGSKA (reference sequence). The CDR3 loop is CSARVTGSDSNQPQHF. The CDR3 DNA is TGCAGTGCTAGAGTGACAGGGTCAGATAGCAATCAGCCCCAGCATTTT.

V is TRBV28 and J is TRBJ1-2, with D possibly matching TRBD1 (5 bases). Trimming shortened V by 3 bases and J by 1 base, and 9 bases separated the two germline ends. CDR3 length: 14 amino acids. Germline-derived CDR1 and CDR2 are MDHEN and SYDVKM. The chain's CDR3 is CASSFGTDNYGYTF. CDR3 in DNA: TGTGCCAGCAGTTTCGGGACGGATAACTATGGCTACACCTTC.

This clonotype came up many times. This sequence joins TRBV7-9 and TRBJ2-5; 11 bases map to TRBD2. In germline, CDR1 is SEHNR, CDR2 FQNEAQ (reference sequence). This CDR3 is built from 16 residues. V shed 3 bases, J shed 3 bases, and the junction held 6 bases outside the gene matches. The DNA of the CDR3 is TGTGCCAGCAGCTTGCGACTAGCGGGGCTGAAAGAGACCCAGTACTTC. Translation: CASSLRLAGLKETQYF. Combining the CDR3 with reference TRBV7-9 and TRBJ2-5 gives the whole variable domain DTGVSQNPRHKITKRGQNVTFRCDPISEHNRLYWYRQTLGQGPEFLTYFQNEAQLEKSRLLSDRFSAERPKGSFSTLEIQRTEQGDSAMYLCASSLRLAGLKETQYFGPGTRLLVL.